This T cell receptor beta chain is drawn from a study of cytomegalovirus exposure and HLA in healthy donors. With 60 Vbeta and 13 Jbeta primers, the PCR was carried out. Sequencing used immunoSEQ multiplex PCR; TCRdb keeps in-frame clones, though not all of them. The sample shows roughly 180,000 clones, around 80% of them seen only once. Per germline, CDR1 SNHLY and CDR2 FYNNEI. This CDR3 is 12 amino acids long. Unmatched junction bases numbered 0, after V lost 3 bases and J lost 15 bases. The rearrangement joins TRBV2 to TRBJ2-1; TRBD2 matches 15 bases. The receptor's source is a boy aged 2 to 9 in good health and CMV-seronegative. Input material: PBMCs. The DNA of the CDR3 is TGTGCCAGCAGTGAGGGACTAGCGGGGGGGTTCTTC. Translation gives CASSEGLAGGFF.